The source of this TCR beta chain is a study of blood T cell repertoires in COVID-19. Study summary: Samples of COVID-19 (acute and convalescent) were obtained from the United States, Italy and Spain. Sample material is recorded as cDNA or gDNA derived from T cells, B-cell-depleted T cells, or PBMCs.

The V gene's germline CDR1 is LNHDA and CDR2 SQIVND (reference sequence). This CDR3 has 15 residues. V was clipped by 6 bases and J by 4 bases, with 16 bases between them. How the authors handled the data: Reference gene primer amplification in the assay estimated nucleated cell counts. This table comes from immunoSEQ multiplex PCR, and its TCRdb copy is limited to in-frame clones, with some not included. V and J calls and clone size are given by that table; D and trimming were obtained from the DNA. This sample has 280,000 or so clones, with 85% found just once. The sequence came from a human donor in a cohort sampled during active COVID-19. Source material: peripheral blood. V gene TRBV19 combines with J gene TRBJ2-1; perhaps TRBD2 as D (6 bases). The CDR3 nucleotides read TGTGCCAGTAGCTATGGGGGACTGCTGTACAATGAGCAGTTCTTC. As protein: CASSYGGLLYNEQFF.